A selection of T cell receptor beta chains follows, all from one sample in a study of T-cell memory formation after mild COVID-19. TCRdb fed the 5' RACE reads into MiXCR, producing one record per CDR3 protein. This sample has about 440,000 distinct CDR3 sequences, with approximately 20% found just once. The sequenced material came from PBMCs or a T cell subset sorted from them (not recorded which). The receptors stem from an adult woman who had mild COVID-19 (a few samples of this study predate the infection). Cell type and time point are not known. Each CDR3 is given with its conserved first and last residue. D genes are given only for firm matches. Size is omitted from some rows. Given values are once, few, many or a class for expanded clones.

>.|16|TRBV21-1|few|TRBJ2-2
TGTGCCAGCAGCAAAGTCTCAGGCGCCAACACCGGGGAGCTGTTTTTT
CASSKVSGANTGELFF
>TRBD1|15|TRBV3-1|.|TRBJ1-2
TGTGCCAGCAGCAAAGCCGGGACAGTGAACTATGGCTACACCTTC
CASSKAGTVNYGYTF
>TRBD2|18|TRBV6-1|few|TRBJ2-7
TGTGCCAGCAGTGAACTACGACTAGCGGGGGGGCAAGTCCACGAGCAGTACTTC
CASSELRLAGGQVHEQYF
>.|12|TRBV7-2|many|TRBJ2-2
TGTGCCAGCAGCTTCCCGGCCGGGGAGCTGTTTTTT
CASSFPAGELFF
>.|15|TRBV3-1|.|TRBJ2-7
TGTGCCAGCAGCGCCTCCGGGACGGACGATTACGAGCAGTACTTC
CASSASGTDDYEQYF
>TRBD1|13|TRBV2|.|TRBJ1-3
TGTGCCAGCGACAGGGTCTCTGGAAACACCATATATTTT
CASDRVSGNTIYF
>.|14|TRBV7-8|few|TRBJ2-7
TGTGCCAGCAGCTTGGACGACCTCTCCTACGAGCAGTACTTC
CASSLDDLSYEQYF
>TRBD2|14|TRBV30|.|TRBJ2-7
TGTGCCTGGAGTGCCGGGGAGGGATCCTACGAGCAGTACTTC
CAWSAGEGSYEQYF
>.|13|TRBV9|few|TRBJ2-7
TGTGCCAGCAGCGTCGGAGTGGGGTACGAGCAGTACTTC
CASSVGVGYEQYF
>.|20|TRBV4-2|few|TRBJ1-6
TGTGCCAGCAGCCAAGGAAGGGTGTTGGGGGCGAGAATAGATAATTCACCCCTCCACTTT
CASSQGRVLGARIDNSPLHF
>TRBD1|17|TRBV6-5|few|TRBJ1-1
TGTGCCAGCAGCCGCGTTTGGGGAGGGGGCATGAACACTGAAGCTTTCTTT
CASSRVWGGGMNTEAFF
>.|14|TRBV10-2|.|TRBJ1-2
TGCGCCAGCAGTGGATCCCAGACTAACTATGGCTACACCTTC
CASSGSQTNYGYTF
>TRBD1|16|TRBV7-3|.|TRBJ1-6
TGTGCCAGCAGCCGCGGAGCGGGGACAGGGAATTCACCCCTCCACTTT
CASSRGAGTGNSPLHF
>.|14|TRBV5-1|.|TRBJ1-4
TGCGCCAGCAGCTCTCCCGAGGGGGGCGAAAAACTGTTTTTT
CASSSPEGGEKLFF
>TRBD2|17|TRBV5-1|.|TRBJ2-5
TGCGCCAGCAGCCTGCCGGCCATAGCGGGCCTCCGGGAGACCCAGTACTTC
CASSLPAIAGLRETQYF
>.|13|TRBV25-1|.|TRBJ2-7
TGTGCCAGCAGTGATTTACAGTCTTACGAGCAGTACTTC
CASSDLQSYEQYF
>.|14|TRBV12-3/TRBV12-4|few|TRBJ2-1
TGTGCCAGCAGTTTAGTGGACTACTACAATGAGCAGTTCTTC
CASSLVDYYNEQFF
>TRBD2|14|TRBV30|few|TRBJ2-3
TGTGCCTGGACGCGGGGGGTTAGCACAGATACGCAGTATTTT
CAWTRGVSTDTQYF
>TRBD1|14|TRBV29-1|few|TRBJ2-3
TGCAGCGTAACAGGGGGCGTGGGCACAGATACGCAGTATTTT
CSVTGGVGTDTQYF
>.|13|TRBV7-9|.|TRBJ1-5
TGTGCCAGCAGCCTAGGTAACAATCAGCCCCAGCATTTT
CASSLGNNQPQHF
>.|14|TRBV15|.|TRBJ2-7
TGTGCCACCAAAGACCGGGCCAGGGCATCCGAGCAGTACTTC
CATKDRARASEQYF
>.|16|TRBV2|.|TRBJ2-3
TGTGCCAGCAGTGTTGGGGCTATCGGGGAGTCAGATACGCAGTATTTT
CASSVGAIGESDTQYF
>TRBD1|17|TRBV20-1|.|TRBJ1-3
TGCAGTGCTAGAGAAGACAGGGGCCAAGGGGATGGAAACACCATATATTTT
CSAREDRGQGDGNTIYF
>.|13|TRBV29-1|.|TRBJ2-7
TGCAGCGTTTGGGCGGAGAACTCCTACGAGCAGTACTTC
CSVWAENSYEQYF
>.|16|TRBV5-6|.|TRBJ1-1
TGTGCCAGCAGCTTGGTATCTTTTGTAGGGAACACTGAAGCTTTCTTT
CASSLVSFVGNTEAFF
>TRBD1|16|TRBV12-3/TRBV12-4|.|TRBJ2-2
TGTGCCAGCAGGGCAGCACGACAGGGGAACACCGGGGAGCTGTTTTTT
CASRAARQGNTGELFF
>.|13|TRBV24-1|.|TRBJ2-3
TGTGCCACCAGTGATCAAAACGGGGATACGCAGTATTTT
CATSDQNGDTQYF
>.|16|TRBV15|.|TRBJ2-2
TGTGCCACCAGCAGAGATATCCCGGGCCCGACCGGGGAGCTGTTTTTT
CATSRDIPGPTGELFF
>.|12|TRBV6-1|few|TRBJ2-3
TGTGCCAGCAGTCGGAAGGCAGATACGCAGTATTTT
CASSRKADTQYF
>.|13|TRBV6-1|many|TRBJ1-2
TGTGCCAGCAGTGTGAGCAGGGTAGGAGGCTACACCTTC
CASSVSRVGGYTF
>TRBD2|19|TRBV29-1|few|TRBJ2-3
TGCAGCGTTGCCGGGACTAGCGGGGGGTACCGTGCTAGCACAGATACGCAGTATTTT
CSVAGTSGGYRASTDTQYF
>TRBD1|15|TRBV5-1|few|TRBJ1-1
TGCGCCAGCAGCTCTCGGACAGGGACAGGCACTGAAGCTTTCTTT
CASSSRTGTGTEAFF
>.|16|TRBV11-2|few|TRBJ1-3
TGTGCCAGCAGCTCGTGGTCCCCGGGCTCTGGAAACACCATATATTTT
CASSSWSPGSGNTIYF
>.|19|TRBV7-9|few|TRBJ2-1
TGTGCCAGCAGCTTAGCGCTCGGAAGGGCTCACTCTTCCTACAATGAGCAGTTCTTC
CASSLALGRAHSSYNEQFF
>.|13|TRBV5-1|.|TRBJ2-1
TGCGCCAGCAGCCCGGGTGGGAACAATGAGCAGTTCTTC
CASSPGGNNEQFF
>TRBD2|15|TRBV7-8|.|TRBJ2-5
TGTGCCAGCAGCTTAACCCGGAGGCGGGAGGAGACCCAGTACTTC
CASSLTRRREETQYF
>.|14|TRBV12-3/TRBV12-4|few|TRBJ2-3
TGTGCCAGCAGTTTTCGGGGGCGCGAAGATACGCAGTATTTT
CASSFRGREDTQYF
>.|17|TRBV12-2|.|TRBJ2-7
TGTGCAAGTCGCTTACCCAAGCCCGGGACAGGGGCCTACGAGCAGTACTTC
CASRLPKPGTGAYEQYF
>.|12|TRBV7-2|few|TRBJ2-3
TGTGTATCCGGGAGACGCACAGATACGCAGTATTTT
CVSGRRTDTQYF
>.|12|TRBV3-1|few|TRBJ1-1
TGTGCCAGCAGCCAAGCGGGAGCAGAAGCTTTCTTT
CASSQAGAEAFF
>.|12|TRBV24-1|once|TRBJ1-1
TGTGCCAGCAAGGGACCAAACACTGAAGCTTTCTTT
CASKGPNTEAFF
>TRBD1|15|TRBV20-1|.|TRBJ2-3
TGCAGTGCTAGAGTCTGGGACAGGGGTCCAGATACGCAGTATTTT
CSARVWDRGPDTQYF
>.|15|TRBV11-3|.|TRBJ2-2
TGTGCCAGCAGCTGGAGCGGATTGAACACCGGGGAGCTGTTTTTT
CASSWSGLNTGELFF
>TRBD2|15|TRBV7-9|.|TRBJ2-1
TGTGCCAGCAGCTTAGGAGCGGGAGGGCCGCATGAGCAGTTCTTC
CASSLGAGGPHEQFF
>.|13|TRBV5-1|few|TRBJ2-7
TGCGCCAGCAGCTTTTATGGGACACGAGAGCAGTACTTC
CASSFYGTREQYF
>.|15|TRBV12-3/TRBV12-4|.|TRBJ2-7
TGTGCCAGCAGTTTAAGAGGGGGGCAGACCTACGAGCAGTACTTC
CASSLRGGQTYEQYF
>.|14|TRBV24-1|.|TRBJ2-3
TGTGCCACCAGCGCGGGGCTTAGCACAGATACGCAGTATTTT
CATSAGLSTDTQYF
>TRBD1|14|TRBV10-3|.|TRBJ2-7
TGTGCCATCAGTGAGCGGGACAGTACCTACGAGCAGTACTTC
CAISERDSTYEQYF
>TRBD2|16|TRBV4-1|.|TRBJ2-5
TGCGCCAGCAGCCAAGATCTGGCGGGGGGGCGAGAGACCCAGTACTTC
CASSQDLAGGRETQYF
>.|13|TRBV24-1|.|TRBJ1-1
TGTGCCACCAGTGATTTGACAGCGGCGGGAGCTTTCTTT
CATSDLTAAGAFF
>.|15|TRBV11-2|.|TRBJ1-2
TGTGCCAGCAGCTCCCCGAAGGTGTACGGCTATGGCTACACCTTC
CASSSPKVYGYGYTF
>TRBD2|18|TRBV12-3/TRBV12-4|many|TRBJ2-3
TGTGCCAGCAGCGGGTACGAGGGCGGGGGGCTCCCCGGCGATACGCAGTATTTT
CASSGYEGGGLPGDTQYF
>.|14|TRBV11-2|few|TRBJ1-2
TGTGCCAGCAGCTTAGGAACAGGGAGTGATGGCTACACCTTC
CASSLGTGSDGYTF
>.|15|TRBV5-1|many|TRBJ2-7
TGCGCCAGCAGCGTCACAGCGATAAGCTCCTACGAGCAGTACTTC
CASSVTAISSYEQYF